This TCR beta chain was found in a study of cytomegalovirus exposure and HLA in healthy donors. The primer mix had 60 Vbeta and 13 Jbeta primers. Sequencing was performed with immunoSEQ multiplex PCR; in TCRdb, only in-frame clones are kept and a portion is missing. The table lists under 45,000 clones, about 60% of them singletons. The V segment lost 0 bases and the J segment 4 bases; nucleotides outside the gene matches: 4. CDR3 length: 15 residues. Germline V gene lookup returns CDR1 KGHSH and CDR2 LQKENI. Nominal health characterized the donors when sampled, though unrecorded immune exposures were likely. Overall study findings and caveats: There were reportedly fewer N-insertions in an Asian-associated ancestry cluster than the approximately 630-donor mean, in a later analysis.

With regard to this clone: As yet, its antigen is unknown.

This TCR derives from a human donor in good health. The V gene is TRBV18, the J gene TRBJ1-2, with 8 nucleotides matching TRBD1. The sample consisted of PBMCs. CDR3 amino acids: CASSPPGQGLYGYTF. The CDR3 nucleotides read TGTGCCAGCTCACCACCAGGACAGGGTCTCTATGGCTACACCTTC.